This entry features one T cell receptor (beta chain) sequence. Its antigen remains unknown. The source of the sample is a study of T cell responses to AZD1222 COVID-19 vaccine. Whole-study context: Pooled in the analysis were second doses at about 4 or about 12 weeks.

Study-wide results and limits: Vaccine-related CD4 TCRs covered spike, predominating at 160-218 and 743-854. Baseline seropositives among AZD1222 recipients totaled only 5 to 7. Rises in breadth and depth of Spike-specific TCRs came after two AZD1222 doses.

Germline assignment: CDR1 LGHNT and CDR2 FRNRAP. CDR3 length: 13 residues. Trimming stripped 5 bases from V and 0 bases from J, with 6 bases between. The repertoire was sequenced with immunoSEQ multiplex PCR; TCRdb's copy has only in-frame clones and lacks some. The sample includes about 150,000 clones, approximately 90% seen only once; the top ten take approximately 7.2%. The clonotype was recovered from an adult in good health. The sequenced sample was peripheral blood, obtained on day 0 of AZD1222 vaccination. The chain links TRBV12-5 to TRBJ2-3; D is undetermined. This chain's CDR3 is CASGHLSTDTQYF. The CDR3 region has the DNA TGTGCTAGTGGTCATCTAAGCACAGATACGCAGTATTTT.